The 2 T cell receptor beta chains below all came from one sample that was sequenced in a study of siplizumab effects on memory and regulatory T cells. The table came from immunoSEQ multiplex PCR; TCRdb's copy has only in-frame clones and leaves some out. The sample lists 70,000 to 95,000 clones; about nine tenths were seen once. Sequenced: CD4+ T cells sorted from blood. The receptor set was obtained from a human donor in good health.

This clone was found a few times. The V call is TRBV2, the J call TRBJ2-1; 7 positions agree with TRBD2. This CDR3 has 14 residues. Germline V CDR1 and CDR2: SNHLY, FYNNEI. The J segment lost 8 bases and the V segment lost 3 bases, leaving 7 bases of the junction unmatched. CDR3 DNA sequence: TGTGCCAGCAGTGAGACTAGCCGGTGGGATGAGCAGTTCTTC. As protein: CASSETSRWDEQFF.

The CDR3 is CASRRTSGGELFF. In DNA form, the CDR3 reads TGTGCCAGCAGAAGGACTAGCGGCGGGGAGCTGTTTTTT. The rearrangement links TRBV6-6 to TRBJ2-2, with TRBD2 matching 10 bases. The V and J ends lost 6 bases and 7 bases, in that order; junction bases with no gene match: 2. Germline V gene sequence: CDR1 MNHNY, CDR2 SVGAGI (reference sequence). The CDR3 is 13 residues long.